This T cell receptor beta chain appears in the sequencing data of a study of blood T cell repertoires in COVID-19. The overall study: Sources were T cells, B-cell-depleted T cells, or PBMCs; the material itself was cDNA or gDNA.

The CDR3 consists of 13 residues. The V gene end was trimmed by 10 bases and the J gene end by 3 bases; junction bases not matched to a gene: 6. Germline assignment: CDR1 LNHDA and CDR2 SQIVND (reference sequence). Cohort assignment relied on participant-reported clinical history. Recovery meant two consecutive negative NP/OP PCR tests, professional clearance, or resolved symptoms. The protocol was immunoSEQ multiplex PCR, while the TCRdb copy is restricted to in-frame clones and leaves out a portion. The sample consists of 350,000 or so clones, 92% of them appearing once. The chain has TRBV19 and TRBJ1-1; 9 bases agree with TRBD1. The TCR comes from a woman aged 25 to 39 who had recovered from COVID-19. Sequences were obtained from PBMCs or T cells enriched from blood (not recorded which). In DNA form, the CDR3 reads TGTGCCACCAGGACAGGGGCGTACACTGAAGCTTTCTTT. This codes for CATRTGAYTEAFF.